These 28 T cell receptor beta chains share one sample of origin, sequenced in a study of T cell responses to AZD1222 COVID-19 vaccine. Some clones are missing from TCRdb's copy, which holds only in-frame ones; the method was immunoSEQ multiplex PCR. The sample holds fewer than 40,000 clones, 88% seen once. The sample consisted of peripheral blood, taken 28 days after the second dose of the MenACWY control vaccine. Receptors were obtained from an adult who received the MenACWY meningococcal vaccine as a control.

V gene TRBV12-1 combines with J gene TRBJ1-5; the table assigns TRBD1, which was not confirmed against the DNA. TRBV12-1 is noted as a pseudogene. This CDR3 has 18 residues. CDR3: CASSFAGIQDEGNQPQHF. The CDR3 DNA follows: TGTGCCAGCAGCTTTGCGGGGATACAGGATGAGGGCAATCAGCCCCAGCATTTT.

The gene calls are TRBV5-4 and TRBJ2-7; D is uncertain. Germline-derived CDR1 and CDR2 are SGHNT and YYREEE (reference sequence). V lost 3 bases to trimming and J lost 6 bases, with 16 bases between them. The length of the CDR3 is 14 residues. The CDR3 coding sequence is TGTGCCAGCAGCTCACAACGGCAGGTCCCCGAGCAGTACTTC. It codes for CASSSQRQVPEQYF.

The chain employs TRBV7-7 and TRBJ2-7; 7 bases fit TRBD1. The CDR3 covers 15 residues. Unmatched junction bases numbered 8, after V lost 2 bases and J lost 4 bases. Germline CDR1 is SSHAT and CDR2 is FNYEAQ (reference sequence). The CDR3 region has the DNA TGTGCCAGCAGCTTAAGACAGGGTGATGAGTACGAGCAGTACTTC. This encodes CASSLRQGDEYEQYF.

The sample holds one count of this clone. J is TRBJ1-5 and V is TRBV19; the match to TRBD1 covers 7 bases. Germline assignment: CDR1 LNHDA and CDR2 SQIVND (reference sequence). After removal of 0 bases from V and 3 bases from J, the junction contained 8 bases not matched to a gene. The CDR3 loop spans 17 amino acids. The CDR3 nucleotides are TGTGCCAGTAGTATAGATGTAGCCAGGGGGTACAATCAGCCCCAGCATTTT. Its protein is CASSIDVARGYNQPQHF. Complete variable domain (other parts from reference TRBV19 and TRBJ1-5): DGGITQSPKYLFRKEGQNVTLSCEQNLNHDAMYWYRQDPGQGLRLIYYSQIVNDFQKGDIAEGYSVSREKKESFPLTVTSAQKNPTAFYLCASSIDVARGYNQPQHFGDGTRLSIL.

This chain links TRBV5-1 with TRBJ2-2, with 7 bases aligning to TRBD2. V lost 2 bases, J lost 1 base, and 2 bases stayed unmatched. Germline V CDR1 and CDR2: SGHRS, YFSETQ. This CDR3 has 15 residues. As DNA, the CDR3 is TGCGCCAGCAGCTTTGCTAGCGGGAACACCGGGGAGCTGTTTTTT. It translates to CASSFASGNTGELFF.

This clone was seen a handful of times. Different DNA sequences within this sample yield the same CDR3. In nucleotides, the CDR3 is TGTGCCAGCAGTTTACAGGGCTACGAGCAGTACTTC. This gives the protein CASSLQGYEQYF. The chain joins TRBV28 to TRBJ2-7; D may be TRBD1 (5 bases). This CDR3 has 12 amino acids. The V end was cut by 2 bases, the J end by 3 bases, with 5 bases between. CDR1 is MDHEN and CDR2 is SYDVKM in the germline V gene.

The V gene is TRBV6-5, the J gene TRBJ1-2, with D hard to call. CDR3 length equals 12 residues. Trimming took 8 bases from V and 4 from J, leaving 11 bases between them. CDR1 and CDR2 from the germline V gene are MNHEY and SVGAGI. In nucleotides, the CDR3 is TGTGCCAGCGGGTATCCGACCTATGGCTACACCTTC. It codes for CASGYPTYGYTF.

The chain combines TRBV4-1 with TRBJ1-1; D remains unclear. Germline-derived CDR1 and CDR2 are MGHRA and YSYEKL. The V and J ends lost 0 bases and 4 bases respectively, with 12 bases between them. The CDR3 covers 15 residues. The CDR3 DNA reads TGCGCCAGCAGCCAAGATTGGGGAACCCGCACTGAAGCTTTCTTT. Protein: CASSQDWGTRTEAFF.

The chain recombines TRBV19 with TRBJ1-1; a weak D match, TRBD1 (5 bases). CDR3 size: 13 residues. CDR1 and CDR2 from the germline V gene are LNHDA and SQIVND (reference sequence). V lost 2 bases, J lost 7 bases, and 11 bases lay in between. As DNA, the CDR3 is TGTGCCAGTAGTATATTGGGGGTCGGTGAAGCTTTCTTT. Its protein is CASSILGVGEAFF.

This clone was observed a few times. The rearrangement joins TRBV28 to TRBJ2-3; no definite D call. Germline CDR1 and CDR2: MDHEN and SYDVKM. The CDR3 extends over 12 amino acids. Trimming removed 7 bases from V and 1 base from J, with 6 bases in between. This chain's CDR3 is CASNPRTDTQYF. The CDR3 DNA follows: TGTGCCAGCAACCCCCGCACAGATACGCAGTATTTT. Looking up the rest from reference TRBV28 and TRBJ2-3 gives the full variable domain: DVKVTQSSRYLVKRTGEKVFLECVQDMDHENMFWYRQDPGLGLRLIYFSYDVKMKEKGDIPEGYSVSREKKERFSLILESASTNQTSMYLCASNPRTDTQYFGPGTRLTVL.

The chain employs TRBV7-9 and TRBJ2-5, with 7 positions matching TRBD2. The CDR3 consists of 16 residues. Per the germline V gene, CDR1 is SEHNR and CDR2 is FQNEAQ (reference sequence). V gave up 1 base and J gave up 4 bases; unmatched junction bases: 9. Here the CDR3 DNA reads TGTGCCAGCAGCTTAGATTTGGGAGGGCCCGGAGAGACCCAGTACTTC. Protein: CASSLDLGGPGETQYF.

This chain uses TRBV6-5 with TRBJ1-6; D may be TRBD1 (6 bases). In germline, CDR1 is MNHEY, CDR2 SVGAGI. The CDR3 runs to 15 residues. The ends were cut back, 8 bases at V and 5 bases at J, with 16 bases in the middle. The CDR3 sequence is CASSYRVRDNSPLHF. The CDR3 nucleotides are TGTGCCAGCTCTTACAGGGTGAGAGATAATTCACCCCTCCACTTT.

This clone was counted once. This rearrangement joins TRBV5-1 to TRBJ2-2; D is uncertain. V lost 4 bases and J lost 1, with 5 bases in between. The CDR3 loop spans 13 amino acids. CDR1 is SGHRS and CDR2 is YFSETQ in the germline V gene. The CDR3 nucleotides read TGCGCCAGCAGCCCAGGGAACACCGGGGAGCTGTTTTTT. Translating it yields CASSPGNTGELFF.

The gene calls are TRBV30 and TRBJ2-1; maybe TRBD2 (6 bases). V lost 1 base and J 10 bases, leaving 14 bases between the germline ends. The CDR3 loop spans 13 amino acids. Germline CDR1 GTSNPN, CDR2 SVGIG (reference sequence). DNA of the CDR3: TGTGCCTGGAGTGGATACTCCGGAGGGGAGCAGTTCTTC. This translates into CAWSGYSGGEQFF.

This chain joins TRBV28 and TRBJ2-7, with 11 bases identical to TRBD2. Germline values: CDR1 MDHEN, CDR2 SYDVKM. Losses at the gene ends were 7 bases for V and 5 bases for J; bases not matched to a gene: 10. This CDR3 comprises 15 residues. The CDR3 sequence is CASNHLAGGNDEQYF. The CDR3 DNA sequence: TGTGCCAGCAATCACCTAGCGGGAGGAAACGACGAGCAGTACTTC.

The CDR3 DNA reads TGTGCCAGCAGCCCCTCCCCAGCGGGAGAGCCCGGGGAGCTGTTTTTT. It translates to CASSPSPAGEPGELFF. The J gene is TRBJ2-2, the V gene TRBV4-2; TRBD2 agrees at 8 bases. J was trimmed by 6 bases and V by 4 bases; bases with no gene match: 10. This CDR3 has 16 amino acids. In germline, CDR1 is LGHNA, CDR2 YNFKEQ.

This chain uses TRBV7-2 with TRBJ2-2; D ambiguous. Germline CDR1 is SGHTA and CDR2 is FQGNSA. This CDR3 has 15 amino acids. V was cut by 3 bases and J by 4 bases, with 12 bases left in between. The CDR3 is CASSFGVTRTGELFF. The CDR3, as DNA: TGTGCCAGCAGCTTTGGGGTCACTCGCACCGGGGAGCTGTTTTTT.

This chain connects TRBV19 to TRBJ2-3; 7 bases are a match to TRBD1. V shed 7 bases and J 5 bases; nucleotides not matched to a gene: 12. Germline assignment: CDR1 LNHDA and CDR2 SQIVND (reference sequence). CDR3 length: 15 residues. The chain's CDR3 is CASTKQRQGQDTQYF. For the CDR3, the DNA is TGTGCCAGTACCAAGCAAAGACAGGGACAAGATACGCAGTATTTT.

The CDR3 bases are TGCAGCGCTAGGGGGTCAGTGAACACCGGGGAGCTGTTTTTT. Amino acid sequence: CSARGSVNTGELFF. V and J are TRBV29-1 and TRBJ2-2; tentative D call: TRBD1 (6 bases). This CDR3 spans 14 amino acids. The germline gives CDR1 SQVTM, CDR2 ANQGSEA. The V end lost 7 bases, the J end lost 1 base, and 13 bases lay between the germline ends.

The V gene is TRBV2, the J gene TRBJ1-4; no clear D gene. In germline, CDR1 is SNHLY, CDR2 FYNNEI. The CDR3 has 13 residues. The germline V and J ends were trimmed by 6 bases and 6 bases, with 11 bases remaining between them. The CDR3 here is CASRAGVDEKLFF. In nucleotides, the CDR3 is TGTGCCAGCAGAGCGGGAGTGGATGAAAAACTGTTTTTT.

V and J are TRBV7-6 and TRBJ2-1, with 7 bases aligning to TRBD2. J lost 9 bases, V lost 5 bases, and 13 bases had no gene match. CDR3 size: 15 residues. CDR1 and CDR2 from the germline V gene are SGHVS and FNYEAQ. CDR3 loop: CASSPGLDGLLEQFF. The CDR3 DNA follows: TGTGCCAGCAGCCCTGGACTAGATGGGTTACTTGAGCAGTTCTTC.

This clone was observed a few times. The V call is TRBV7-9, the J call TRBJ2-1; no definite D call. Germline lookup yields CDR1 SEHNR and CDR2 FQNEAQ (reference sequence). V lost 5 bases, J lost 6 bases, and 11 bases lay in between. The CDR3 consists of 13 residues. The CDR3, as DNA: TGTGCCAGCAGCCCGCGGAGTGGCAATGAGCAGTTCTTC. This gives the protein CASSPRSGNEQFF.

The chain couples TRBV5-4 to TRBJ2-7, with TRBD2 as a possible D gene (6 bases). Trimming left V 4 bases short and J 3 bases short, with 14 bases between. Germline V gene data show CDR1 as SGHNT and CDR2 as YYREEE (reference sequence). CDR3 length: 14 amino acids. CDR3 nucleotide sequence: TGTGCCAGCAGCCTGCGGGACGGCAACTACGAGCAGTACTTC. Residues: CASSLRDGNYEQYF. Supplemented by reference TRBV5-4 and TRBJ2-7, the full variable domain reads ETGVTQSPTHLIKTRGQQVTLRCSSQSGHNTVSWYQQALGQGPQFIFQYYREEENGRGNFPPRFSGLQFPNYSSELNVNALELDDSALYLCASSLRDGNYEQYFGPGTRLTVT.

The chain links TRBV5-1 to TRBJ2-7, with D unclear. CDR3 length: 12 amino acids. Deletions cut 4 bases from V and 7 bases from J, with 12 bases between. Germline CDR1 reads SGHRS; CDR2 reads YFSETQ. The CDR3 nucleotides read TGCGCCAGCAGCCTAAACCTTCGAGAGCAGTACTTC. Translated, it gives CASSLNLREQYF.

CDR3 in DNA: TGCGCCAGCAGCCATCTACGACTGAGGAGCACTGAAGCTTTCTTT. Protein: CASSHLRLRSTEAFF. The V and J genes are TRBV4-1 and TRBJ1-1; no firm D call. Germline V gene sequence: CDR1 MGHRA, CDR2 YSYEKL. Trimming removed 3 bases at V and 4 bases at J, with 15 bases between. CDR3 length: 15 residues.

This chain links TRBV6-4 with TRBJ2-3; D is perhaps TRBD2 (5 bases). Per germline, CDR1 MRHNA and CDR2 SNTAGT. The CDR3 consists of 15 residues. Trimming removed 0 bases at V and 3 bases at J, with 10 bases between. The CDR3 nucleotides are TGTGCCAGCAGTGACTCGAATGGCGGGACAGATACGCAGTATTTT. Amino acid sequence: CASSDSNGGTDTQYF.

The chain carries TRBV28 and TRBJ2-1; perhaps D is TRBD1 or TRBD2 (5 bases each). Trimming removed 4 bases from V and 9 bases from J, with 13 bases in between. The CDR3 has 13 residues. The germline CDR1 and CDR2 sequences are MDHEN and SYDVKM. CDR3 residues: CASSSPRGPEQFF. The CDR3, as DNA: TGTGCCAGCAGTTCCCCCCGGGGCCCTGAGCAGTTCTTC. The whole variable domain, remainder taken from reference TRBV28 and TRBJ2-1, is DVKVTQSSRYLVKRTGEKVFLECVQDMDHENMFWYRQDPGLGLRLIYFSYDVKMKEKGDIPEGYSVSREKKERFSLILESASTNQTSMYLCASSSPRGPEQFFGPGTRLTVL.

The chain is built from TRBV7-9 and TRBJ2-1; D is perhaps TRBD2 (7 bases). Germline CDR1 SEHNR, CDR2 FQNEAQ (reference sequence). There are 16 residues in the CDR3. V lost 6 bases to trimming and J lost 5 bases, with 20 bases between them. The CDR3 here is CASSSIGGRDNNEQFF. The CDR3 DNA follows: TGTGCCAGCAGTTCTATCGGGGGGCGGGACAACAATGAGCAGTTCTTC.